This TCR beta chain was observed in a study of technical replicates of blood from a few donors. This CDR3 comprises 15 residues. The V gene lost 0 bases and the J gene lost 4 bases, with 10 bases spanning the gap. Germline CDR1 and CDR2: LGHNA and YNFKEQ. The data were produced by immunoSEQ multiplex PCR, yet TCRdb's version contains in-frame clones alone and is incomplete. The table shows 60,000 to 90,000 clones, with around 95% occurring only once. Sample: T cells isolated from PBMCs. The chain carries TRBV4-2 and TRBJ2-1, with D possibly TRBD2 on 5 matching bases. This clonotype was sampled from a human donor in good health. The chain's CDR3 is CASSQESRTYNEQFF. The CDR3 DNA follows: TGTGCCAGCAGCCAAGAGTCTAGGACTTACAATGAGCAGTTCTTC.